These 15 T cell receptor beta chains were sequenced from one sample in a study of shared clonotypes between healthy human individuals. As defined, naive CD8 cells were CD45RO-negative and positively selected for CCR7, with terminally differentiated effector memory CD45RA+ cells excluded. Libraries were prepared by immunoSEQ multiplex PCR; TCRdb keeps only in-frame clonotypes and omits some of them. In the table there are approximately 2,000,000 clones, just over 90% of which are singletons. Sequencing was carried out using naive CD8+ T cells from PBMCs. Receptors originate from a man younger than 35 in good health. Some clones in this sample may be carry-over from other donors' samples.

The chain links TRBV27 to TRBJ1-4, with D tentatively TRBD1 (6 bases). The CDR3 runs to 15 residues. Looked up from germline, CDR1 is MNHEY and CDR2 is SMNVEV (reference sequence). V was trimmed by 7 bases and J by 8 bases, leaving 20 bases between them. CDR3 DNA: TGTGCCAGCACCGCGTCGGGGGGGGCGAACGAAAAACTGTTTTTT. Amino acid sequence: CASTASGGANEKLFF.

CDR3: CASSDLAGQGFEKLFF. DNA for the CDR3: TGTGCCAGCAGTGATCTGGCGGGACAGGGGTTTGAAAAACTGTTTTTT. The genes are TRBV2 and TRBJ1-4; TRBD1 matches at 10 bases. CDR3 length: 16 residues. The V and J ends lost 3 bases and 7 bases, in that order; junction bases with no gene match: 8. From germline, CDR1 is SNHLY and CDR2 FYNNEI.

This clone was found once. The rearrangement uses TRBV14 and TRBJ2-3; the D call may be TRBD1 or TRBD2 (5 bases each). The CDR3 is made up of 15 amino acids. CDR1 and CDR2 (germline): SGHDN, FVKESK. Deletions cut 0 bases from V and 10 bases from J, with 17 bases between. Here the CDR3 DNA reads TGTGCCAGCAGCCAAGATTTCGGGACCCTGTGGGCGCAGTATTTT. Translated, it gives CASSQDFGTLWAQYF.

The CDR3 sequence is CASSLGASGNTIYF. The CDR3 DNA sequence: TGTGCCAGCAGCTTAGGCGCTTCTGGAAACACCATATATTTT. The rearrangement joins TRBV11-2 to TRBJ1-3; D uncertain. CDR3 size: 14 residues. Trimming left V 1 base short and J 1 base short, with 5 bases between. The germline V gene has CDR1 SGHAT and CDR2 FQNNGV.

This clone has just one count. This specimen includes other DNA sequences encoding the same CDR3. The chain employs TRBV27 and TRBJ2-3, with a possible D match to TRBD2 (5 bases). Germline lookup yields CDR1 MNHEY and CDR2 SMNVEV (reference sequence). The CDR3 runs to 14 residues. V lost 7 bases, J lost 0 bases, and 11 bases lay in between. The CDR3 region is CASTTGGSTDTQYF. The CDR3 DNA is TGTGCCAGCACCACCGGAGGAAGCACAGATACGCAGTATTTT.

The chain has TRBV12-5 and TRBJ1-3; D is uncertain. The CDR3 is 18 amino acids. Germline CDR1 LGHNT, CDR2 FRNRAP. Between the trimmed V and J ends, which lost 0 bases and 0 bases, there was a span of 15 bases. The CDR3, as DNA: TGTGCTAGTGGTTTGGTTAGCGGACCCTTCGGCTCTGGAAACACCATATATTTT. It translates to CASGLVSGPFGSGNTIYF.

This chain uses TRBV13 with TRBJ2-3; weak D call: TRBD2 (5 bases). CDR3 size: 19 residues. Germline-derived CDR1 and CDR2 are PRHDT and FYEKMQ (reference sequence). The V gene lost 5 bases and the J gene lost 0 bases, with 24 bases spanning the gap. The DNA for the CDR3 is TGTGCCAGCAGCCTAAACCGCCGGCTAGCACTTCCTAGCACAGATACGCAGTATTTT. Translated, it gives CASSLNRRLALPSTDTQYF.

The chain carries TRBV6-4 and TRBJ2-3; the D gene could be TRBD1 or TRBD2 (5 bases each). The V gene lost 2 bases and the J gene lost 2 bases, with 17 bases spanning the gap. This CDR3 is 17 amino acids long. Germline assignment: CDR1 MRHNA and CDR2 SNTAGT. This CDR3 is CASSDESGQLLTDTQYF. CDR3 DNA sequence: TGTGCCAGCAGTGACGAATCGGGGCAACTCCTCACAGATACGCAGTATTTT.

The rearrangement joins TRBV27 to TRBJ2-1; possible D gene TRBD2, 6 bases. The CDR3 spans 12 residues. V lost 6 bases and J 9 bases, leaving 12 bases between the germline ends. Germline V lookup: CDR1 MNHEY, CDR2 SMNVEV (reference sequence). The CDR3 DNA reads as TGTGCCAGCAGCCTTTATAGCGGTGAGCAGTTCTTC. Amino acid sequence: CASSLYSGEQFF.

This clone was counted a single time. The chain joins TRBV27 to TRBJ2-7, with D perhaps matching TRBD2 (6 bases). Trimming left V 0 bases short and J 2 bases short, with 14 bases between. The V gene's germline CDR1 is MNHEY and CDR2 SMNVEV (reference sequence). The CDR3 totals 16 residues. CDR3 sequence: CASSLSIGTVAYEQYF. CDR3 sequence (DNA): TGTGCCAGCAGTTTATCCATCGGGACTGTGGCCTACGAGCAGTACTTC.

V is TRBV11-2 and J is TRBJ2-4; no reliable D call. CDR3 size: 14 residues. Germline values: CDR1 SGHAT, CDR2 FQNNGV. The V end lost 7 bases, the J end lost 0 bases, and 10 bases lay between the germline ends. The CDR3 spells CASTPPGAKNIQYF. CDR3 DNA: TGTGCCAGCACCCCACCAGGAGCCAAAAACATTCAGTACTTC.

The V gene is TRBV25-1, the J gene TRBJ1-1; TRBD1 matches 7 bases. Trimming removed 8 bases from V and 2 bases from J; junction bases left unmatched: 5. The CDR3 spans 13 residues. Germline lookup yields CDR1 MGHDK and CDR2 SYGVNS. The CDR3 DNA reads TGTGCCAGCGGGGACAGCCTTAACACTGAAGCTTTCTTT. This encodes CASGDSLNTEAFF.

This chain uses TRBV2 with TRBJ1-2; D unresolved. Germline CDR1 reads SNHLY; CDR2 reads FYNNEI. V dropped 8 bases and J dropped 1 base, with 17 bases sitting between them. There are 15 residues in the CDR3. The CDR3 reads CASGSGSNFNYGYTF. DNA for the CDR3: TGTGCCAGCGGGTCGGGGTCGAACTTTAACTATGGCTACACCTTC.

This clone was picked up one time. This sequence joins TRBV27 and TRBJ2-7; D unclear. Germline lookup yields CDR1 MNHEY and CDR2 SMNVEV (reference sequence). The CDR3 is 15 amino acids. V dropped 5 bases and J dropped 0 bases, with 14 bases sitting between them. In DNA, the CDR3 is TGTGCCAGCAGTCAGTGGCAGGTTAGCTCCTACGAGCAGTACTTC. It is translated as CASSQWQVSSYEQYF.

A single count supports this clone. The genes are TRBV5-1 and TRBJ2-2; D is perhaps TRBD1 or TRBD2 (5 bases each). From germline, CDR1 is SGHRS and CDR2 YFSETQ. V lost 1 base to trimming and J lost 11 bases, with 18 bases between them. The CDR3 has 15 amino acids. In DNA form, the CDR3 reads TGCGCCAGCAGCTTGTCCAAGGGCCAGAGGGGAGAGCTGTTTTTT. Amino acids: CASSLSKGQRGELFF.